The 13 T cell receptor beta chains presented below share a single source sample, sequenced in a study of shared clonotypes between healthy human individuals. Naive-designated CD8 cells lacked CD45RO, were positively enriched for CCR7, and omitted terminally differentiated effector memory CD45RA+ cells. Profiling relied on immunoSEQ multiplex PCR, and the TCRdb table lists in-frame clones only, not all of them. The sample shows 750,000 to 1,000,000 clones, 85% to 95% of them seen only once. Input material: naive CD8+ T cells sorted from blood. These receptors all stem from a man aged 30 to 45 in good health.

This chain joins TRBV5-1 and TRBJ2-2; tentative D call: TRBD1 (5 bases). The V end was cut by 2 bases, the J end by 3 bases, with 11 bases between. The CDR3 is 15 residues long. Looked up from germline, CDR1 is SGHRS and CDR2 is YFSETQ. CDR3 sequence (DNA): TGCGCCAGCAGCTTTTTGCAGGGCCACACCGGGGAGCTGTTTTTT. As protein: CASSFLQGHTGELFF.

The rearrangement uses TRBV13 and TRBJ2-1, with 8 positions matching TRBD2. J gave up 8 bases and V 0 bases, and 6 bases lay outside the gene matches. The germline V gene has CDR1 PRHDT and CDR2 FYEKMQ (reference sequence). The CDR3 is 15 amino acids. In DNA, the CDR3 is TGTGCCAGCAGCTTAGGACGGACTAGCTCGGATGAGCAGTTCTTC. Protein: CASSLGRTSSDEQFF.

The V gene is TRBV27, the J gene TRBJ1-2; a possible D gene is TRBD1 (5 bases). CDR3 size: 16 residues. Germline V CDR1 and CDR2: MNHEY, SMNVEV (reference sequence). Trimming stripped 5 bases from V and 3 bases from J, with 19 bases between. For the CDR3, the DNA is TGTGCCAGCAGTCCCGACTCCGACAGTGGGGACTATGGCTACACCTTC. As protein: CASSPDSDSGDYGYTF.

The CDR3 DNA sequence: TGTGCCAGCAGCGGACGACAGCAATCTCCGGGCGAGCAGTACTTC. Protein: CASSGRQQSPGEQYF. The chain has TRBV7-9 and TRBJ2-5, with D possibly being TRBD1 (5 bases). TRBJ2-7 explains the end of the DNA better; the J call may be wrong. The CDR3 contains 15 residues. Germline V gene lookup returns CDR1 SEHNR and CDR2 FQNEAQ (reference sequence).

The table lists this clone with a few counts. The V gene is TRBV28, the J gene TRBJ1-5, with TRBD1 matching over 9 bases. Germline CDR1 is MDHEN and CDR2 is SYDVKM. The CDR3 has 14 amino acids. V shed 7 bases and J 6 bases; nucleotides not matched to a gene: 7. This CDR3 is CASILQGAFQPQHF. CDR3 sequence (DNA): TGTGCCAGCATCCTACAGGGGGCTTTTCAGCCCCAGCATTTT. Combining the CDR3 with reference TRBV28 and TRBJ1-5 gives the whole variable domain DVKVTQSSRYLVKRTGEKVFLECVQDMDHENMFWYRQDPGLGLRLIYFSYDVKMKEKGDIPEGYSVSREKKERFSLILESASTNQTSMYLCASILQGAFQPQHFGDGTRLSIL.

This chain links TRBV7-9 with TRBJ2-5; possibly TRBD2 for D (5 bases). The CDR3 length is 15 residues. The germline V gene encodes CDR1 SEHNR and CDR2 FQNEAQ (reference sequence). Trimming took off 4 bases at V and 5 bases at J, with 17 bases between the two ends. The CDR3 DNA reads as TGTGCCAGCAGCTCTAGGGCGGAGGCCCTGGAGACCCAGTACTTC. Translating it yields CASSSRAEALETQYF.

The rearrangement joins TRBV27 to TRBJ2-1, with 11 bases aligning to TRBD2. Germline V gives CDR1 MNHEY, CDR2 SMNVEV (reference sequence). CDR3 length: 17 amino acids. Germline trimming cut 7 bases from V and 3 bases from J; bases unmatched to any gene: 11. The CDR3 spells CASKSQELAGGYNEQFF. The DNA of the CDR3 is TGTGCCAGCAAGTCCCAAGAGCTAGCGGGAGGCTACAATGAGCAGTTCTTC.

This chain links TRBV7-9 with TRBJ2-3; TRBD2 aligns across 13 bases. Germline values: CDR1 SEHNR, CDR2 FQNEAQ (reference sequence). The CDR3 length is 19 residues. V lost 4 bases to trimming and J lost 0 bases; unmatched junction nucleotides: 10. The CDR3 nucleotides read TGTGCCAGCAGCTCTACCGGACTAGCGGGGGCCGACAGCACAGATACGCAGTATTTT. It is translated as CASSSTGLAGADSTDTQYF.

V usage is TRBV10-2 and J usage is TRBJ2-3, with D possibly TRBD2 on 6 matching bases. Germline-derived CDR1 and CDR2 are WSHSY and SAAADI. The CDR3 contains 12 residues. The germline V and J ends were trimmed by 9 bases and 3 bases, with 10 bases remaining between them. Here the CDR3 DNA reads TGCGCCAGTGAACGGGAGACAGATACGCAGTATTTT. Residues: CASERETDTQYF.

This sequence joins TRBV7-6 and TRBJ2-7; 11 positions agree with TRBD1. This CDR3 has 14 amino acids. J was trimmed by 5 bases and V by 0 bases; bases with no gene match: 0. Germline V CDR1 and CDR2: SGHVS, FNYEAQ. CDR3 sequence reads: CASSLAGQGDEQYF. CDR3 coding DNA: TGTGCCAGCAGCTTAGCGGGACAGGGGGACGAGCAGTACTTC. The full variable domain, completed using reference TRBV7-6 and TRBJ2-7, is GAGVSQSPRYKVTKRGQDVALRCDPISGHVSLYWYRQALGQGPEFLTYFNYEAQQDKSGLPNDRFSAERPEGSISTLTIQRTEQRDSAMYRCASSLAGQGDEQYFGPGTRLTVT.

The V call is TRBV7-9, the J call TRBJ2-1; 10 positions agree with TRBD2. Germline CDR1 reads SEHNR; CDR2 reads FQNEAQ (reference sequence). The CDR3 is 15 residues long. Trimming took 3 bases from V and 9 from J; bases not matched to a gene: 8. CDR3 in amino acids: CASSFLAGGLGEQFF. CDR3 in DNA: TGTGCCAGCAGCTTTTTAGCGGGAGGATTGGGTGAGCAGTTCTTC.

The rearrangement links TRBV13 to TRBJ2-7; D may correspond to TRBD1 or TRBD2 (7 bases each). Germline loops: CDR1 PRHDT, CDR2 FYEKMQ (reference sequence). The CDR3 covers 15 residues. The ends were cut back, 0 bases at V and 4 bases at J, with 13 bases in the middle. CDR3 DNA: TGTGCCAGCAGCTTAGGGGGAGGGGGCCAGTACGAGCAGTACTTC. It yields the protein CASSLGGGGQYEQYF. The entire variable domain, with the rest obtained from reference TRBV13 and TRBJ2-7, is as follows: AAGVIQSPRHLIKEKRETATLKCYPIPRHDTVYWYQQGPGQDPQFLISFYEKMQSDKGSIPDRFSAQQFSDYHSELNMSSLELGDSALYFCASSLGGGGQYEQYFGPGTRLTVT.

The V call is TRBV7-6, the J call TRBJ1-1; TRBD1 is a possible D gene (5 bases). CDR3 size: 16 residues. CDR1 and CDR2 from the germline V gene are SGHVS and FNYEAQ. V was trimmed by 3 bases and J by 0 bases, leaving 14 bases between them. Here the CDR3 reads CASSFYRDGLNTEAFF. CDR3 DNA sequence: TGTGCCAGCAGCTTTTACCGGGACGGATTGAACACTGAAGCTTTCTTT.